The rows below give T cell receptor beta chains drawn from one sample of a study of cytomegalovirus exposure and HLA in healthy donors. The repertoire was sequenced with immunoSEQ multiplex PCR; TCRdb's copy has only in-frame clones and lacks some. Here the sample spans 95,000 to 110,000 clones, 79% being singletons. The sample comprised PBMCs. The source is a man aged 50 or older in good health and CMV-seropositive. Each CDR3 is given with its conserved first and last residue. D genes are given only for firm matches. Where a row states a size, it is once, few, many or the class of an expanded clone; other rows omit it.

TRBJ2-4	.	TRBV7-2	.	CASSLEGGIAKNIQYF	TGTGCCAGCAGCTTAGAGGGCGGGATAGCCAAAAACATTCAGTACTTC
TRBJ2-1	once	TRBV30	TRBD1	CAWKTGVYEQFF	TGTGCCTGGAAGACAGGGGTCTACGAGCAGTTCTTC
TRBJ2-7	.	TRBV29-1	TRBD1	CSVTSGTGGFEQYF	TGCAGCGTTACGTCGGGGACAGGGGGCTTCGAGCAGTACTTC
TRBJ2-1	.	TRBV11-3	TRBD1	CASSPGTGLYNEQFF	TGTGCCAGCAGCCCCGGGACAGGGCTGTACAATGAGCAGTTCTTC
TRBJ2-3	few	TRBV28	TRBD2	CASSAPSGTSTDTQYF	TGTGCCAGCAGTGCCCCTAGCGGGACAAGCACAGATACGCAGTATTTT
TRBJ2-7	.	TRBV27	.	CASSLRGREGSFLYEQYF	TGTGCCAGCAGTTTAAGGGGGAGGGAGGGCTCTTTTTTGTACGAGCAGTACTTC
TRBJ2-2	.	TRBV5-1	TRBD1	CASSLILGGGTGELFF	TGCGCCAGCAGTTTGATATTAGGGGGCGGTACCGGGGAGCTGTTTTTT
TRBJ2-2	.	TRBV28	TRBD2	CASKKGLASGELFF	TGTGCCAGCAAGAAAGGACTAGCGTCCGGGGAGCTGTTTTTT
TRBJ1-2	.	TRBV9	.	CASSPNNYGYTF	TGTGCCAGCAGCCCAAATAACTATGGCTACACCTTC
TRBJ2-7	few	TRBV28	TRBD1	CASRMGQGADEQYF	TGTGCCAGCAGGATGGGACAGGGGGCTGACGAGCAGTACTTC
TRBJ2-3	.	TRBV10-2	TRBD2	CATAITSGSDTQYF	TGCGCCACCGCCATTACTAGCGGGAGTGATACGCAGTATTTT
TRBJ1-4	.	TRBV19	TRBD1	CASSNRQGAEKLFF	TGTGCCAGTAGTAACAGACAGGGGGCTGAAAAACTGTTTTTT
TRBJ2-5	once	TRBV29-1	TRBD2	CSVQREYQETQYF	TGCAGCGTCCAGCGGGAGTACCAAGAGACCCAGTACTTC
TRBJ2-2	.	TRBV14	.	CASSSRSFLTGELFF	TGTGCCAGCAGCTCAAGGAGCTTCCTCACCGGGGAGCTGTTTTTT
TRBJ2-1	.	TRBV19	TRBD1	CASSDQGALEQFF	TGTGCCAGTAGTGATCAGGGGGCGCTTGAGCAGTTCTTC
TRBJ2-5	.	TRBV10-3	TRBD2	CANHGLEETQYF	TGTGCCAACCACGGACTAGAAGAGACCCAGTACTTC
TRBJ2-7	.	TRBV25-1	TRBD1	CASSDREEQYF	TGTGCCAGCAGCGACAGGGAGGAGCAGTACTTC
TRBJ2-5	.	TRBV4-3	TRBD1	CASSQEWTGWQGTQYF	TGCGCCAGCAGCCAAGAATGGACAGGATGGCAAGGGACCCAGTACTTC
TRBJ2-2	few	TRBV7-6	TRBD2	CASSPTSGRAYGELFF	TGTGCCAGCAGCCCCACTAGCGGGAGGGCCTACGGGGAGCTGTTTTTT
TRBJ1-6	.	TRBV10-2	.	CASLAKLGLGSPLHF	TGCGCCAGCTTAGCAAAGCTGGGGCTGGGCTCACCCCTCCACTTT
TRBJ2-7	.	TRBV2	.	CASRIGLPGSEQYF	TGTGCCAGTCGAATAGGGCTGCCCGGGAGTGAGCAGTACTTC
TRBJ1-6	.	TRBV6-1	.	CASTGPGRNSPLHF	TGTGCCAGCACTGGCCCAGGTAGAAATTCACCCCTCCACTTT
TRBJ2-7	.	TRBV19	.	CASSSQGNEQYF	TGTGCCAGTAGTAGCCAGGGGAACGAGCAGTACTTC
TRBJ1-1	.	TRBV9	TRBD1	CASSAQPGTGGFPEAFF	TGTGCCAGCAGCGCACAACCGGGGACAGGGGGCTTCCCTGAAGCTTTCTTT
TRBJ2-2	few	TRBV18	.	CASSPPGIGELFF	TGTGCCAGCTCACCTCCGGGGATCGGGGAGCTGTTTTTT
TRBJ2-2	.	TRBV9	TRBD2	CASSSREGPTGELFF	TGTGCCAGCAGTTCTCGGGAGGGTCCCACCGGGGAGCTGTTTTTT
TRBJ2-2	.	TRBV19	TRBD1	CAIEDRDNTGELFF	TGTGCCATCGAGGACAGGGACAACACCGGGGAGCTGTTTTTT
TRBJ1-1	.	TRBV7-9	.	CASSPGTPARAFF	TGTGCCAGCAGCCCCGGGACTCCGGCACGGGCTTTCTTT
TRBJ2-1	.	TRBV7-6	.	CASSLTSGPLSEQFF	TGTGCCAGCAGCTTAACCAGCGGGCCGCTCTCTGAGCAGTTCTTC